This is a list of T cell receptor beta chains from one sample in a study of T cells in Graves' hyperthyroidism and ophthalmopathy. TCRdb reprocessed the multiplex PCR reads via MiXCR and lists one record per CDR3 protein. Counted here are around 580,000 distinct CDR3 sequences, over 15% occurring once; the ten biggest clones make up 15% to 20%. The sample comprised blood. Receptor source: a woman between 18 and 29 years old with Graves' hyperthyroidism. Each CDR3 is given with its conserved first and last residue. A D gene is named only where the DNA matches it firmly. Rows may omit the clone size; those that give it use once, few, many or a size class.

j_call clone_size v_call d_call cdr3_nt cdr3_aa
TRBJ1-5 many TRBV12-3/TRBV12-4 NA TGTGCCAGCAGTTTCCAGGGGTTTGAGGGCAATCAGCCCCAGCATTTT CASSFQGFEGNQPQHF
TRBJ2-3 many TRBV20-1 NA TGCAGTGCTAGAGAGGTAACCACAGATACGCAGTATTTT CSAREVTTDTQYF
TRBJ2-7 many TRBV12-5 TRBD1 TGTGCTAGTGGTGACCTGACAGGGGGGGACGAGCAGTACTTC CASGDLTGGDEQYF
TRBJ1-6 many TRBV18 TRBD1 TGTGCCAGCTCTCAGGACAGGGTTAATTCACCCCTCCACTTT CASSQDRVNSPLHF
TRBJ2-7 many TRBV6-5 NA TGTGCCAGCAGTTACGTCGCGTCAGGGAAAGGTGAGCAGTACTTC CASSYVASGKGEQYF
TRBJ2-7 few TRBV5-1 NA TGCGCCAGCAGCTTGGGTCGAAGACTTTCGAGCTCCTACGAGCAGTACTTC CASSLGRRLSSSYEQYF
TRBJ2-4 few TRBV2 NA TGTGCCAGCAGTGGTGTAGTCAAAAACATTCAGTACTTC CASSGVVKNIQYF
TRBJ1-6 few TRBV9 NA TGTGCCAGCAGCGCCCAAATCGGGGGGCGCCTTTCACCCCTCCACTTT CASSAQIGGRLSPLHF
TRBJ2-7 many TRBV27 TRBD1 TGTGCCAGCAGTTTGCGCCGGACAGGGGCGTTTTTTGGGGAGCAGTACTTC CASSLRRTGAFFGEQYF
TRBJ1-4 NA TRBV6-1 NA TGTGCCAGCAGGAAAAACAGGGACTCAACTAATGAAAAACTGTTTTTT CASRKNRDSTNEKLFF
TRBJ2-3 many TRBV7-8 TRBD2 TGTGCCAGCAGCCCACGGGTAGCGGGAGACCCAGATACGCAGTATTTT CASSPRVAGDPDTQYF
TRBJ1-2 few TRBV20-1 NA TGCAGTGCTAGAGATCCCTGTTATGGCTACACCTTC CSARDPCYGYTF
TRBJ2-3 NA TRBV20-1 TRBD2 TGCAGTGCTGGCTCGGGGTGTAGCGGGAGGGCCAGGGGAGCAGATACGCAGTATTTT CSAGSGCSGRARGADTQYF
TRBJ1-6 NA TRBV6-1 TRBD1 TGTGCCAGCAGCCAGGTGACCGGGACAGTGAATTCACCCCTCCACTTT CASSQVTGTVNSPLHF
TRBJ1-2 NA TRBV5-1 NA TGCGCCAGCAGCCTAGGACTGAGAAACTATGGCTACACCTTC CASSLGLRNYGYTF
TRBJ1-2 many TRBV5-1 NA TGCGCCAGCAGCCTAGGGGAAGGGTATGGCTACACCTTC CASSLGEGYGYTF
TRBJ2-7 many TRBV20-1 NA TGCAGTGCTAGAGATGCGGGGGCGTCCTACGAGCAGTACTTC CSARDAGASYEQYF
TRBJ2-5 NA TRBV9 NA TGTGCCAGCAGCGCGAGGGGATACGGAGAGACCCAGTACTTC CASSARGYGETQYF
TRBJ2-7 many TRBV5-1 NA TGCGCCAGCAGCTTGGGACGGATATCCTACGAGCAGTACTTC CASSLGRISYEQYF
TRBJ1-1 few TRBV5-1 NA TGCGCCAGCAGACATCAGGGTAGCACTGAAGCTTTCTTT CASRHQGSTEAFF
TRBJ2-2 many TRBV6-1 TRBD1 TGTGCCAGCAGTGAAAGGGGGCTCACCGGGGAGCTGTTTTTT CASSERGLTGELFF
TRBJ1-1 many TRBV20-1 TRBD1 TGCAGTGCTGCCGGGACAGGGGGTCTTTACACTGAAGCTTTCTTT CSAAGTGGLYTEAFF